The present TCR beta chain was sequenced within a study of blood T cells in healthy people across ages. There are 15 residues in the CDR3. After removal of 0 bases from V and 5 bases from J, the junction contained 6 bases not matched to a gene. Germline loops: CDR1 DFQATT, CDR2 SNEGSKA (reference sequence). Many counts were recorded for this clonotype. PCR was performed a second time for roughly 7 to 11 cycles using a sample-barcoded 5' primer and a J-beta primer mix. TCRdb itself ran the 5' RACE reads through MiXCR, one entry per CDR3 protein. The repertoire holds over 950,000 distinct CDR3 sequences, with more than 30% as singletons.

This TCR was sampled from a man between 18 and 29 years old in good health. The sequenced sample was blood. The chain combines TRBV20-1 with TRBJ2-3, with 9 bases fitting TRBD2. CDR3 protein: CSARDLGLARDTQYF. In DNA, the CDR3 is TGCAGTGCTAGAGATCTCGGACTAGCGAGAGATACGCAGTATTTT.